This is a list of T cell receptor beta chains from one sample in a study of OX40 agonist ivuxolimab in advanced cancers. Sequencing used immunoSEQ multiplex PCR; TCRdb keeps in-frame clones, though not all of them. The sample yields 80,000 to 95,000 clones, just over 85% seen once. The sample was CD4+ or CD8+ T cells sorted from blood, taken in a trial of the OX40 agonist ivuxolimab. The receptor set was obtained from an adult with an advanced solid tumor such as melanoma, head and neck, liver or kidney cancer. Both conserved end residues are part of each CDR3. D genes are given only for firm matches. Not all rows give a size; the values are once, few, many and, for expanded clones, a class.

NA,NA,TRBJ2-2,TRBV5-4,CASSLIQNTGELFF,TGTGCCAGCAGCTTGATACAGAACACCGGGGAGCTGTTTTTT
NA,TRBD2,TRBJ2-3,TRBV7-2,CASSLVSSGGADTQYF,TGTGCCAGCAGCTTAGTATCTAGCGGGGGGGCAGATACGCAGTATTTT
NA,TRBD1,TRBJ2-2,TRBV19,CASINERTGGPKLNTGELFF,TGTGCCAGTATTAATGAGAGGACAGGGGGCCCCAAATTGAACACCGGGGAGCTGTTTTTT
few,NA,TRBJ1-5,TRBV2,CASSPGGGHQPQHF,TGTGCCAGCAGCCCCGGAGGAGGGCATCAGCCCCAGCATTTT
NA,TRBD1,TRBJ2-5,TRBV5-1,CASSLTGQGAETQYF,TGCGCCAGCAGCCTAACGGGACAGGGGGCAGAGACCCAGTACTTC
NA,TRBD1,TRBJ2-1,TRBV18,CASSQGQGIGSYNEQFF,TGTGCCAGCTCACAGGGACAGGGGATAGGATCCTACAATGAGCAGTTCTTC
NA,TRBD1,TRBJ1-4,TRBV7-2,CASSRQGARNEKLFF,TGTGCCAGCAGTCGACAGGGGGCGCGTAATGAAAAACTGTTTTTT
NA,NA,TRBJ2-2,TRBV18,CASSSTNTGELFF,TGTGCCAGCTCATCCACGAACACCGGGGAGCTGTTTTTT
once,NA,TRBJ1-2,TRBV6-5,CASSLQGGYGYTF,TGTGCCAGCAGCTTACAGGGTGGCTATGGCTACACCTTC
NA,TRBD1,TRBJ2-2,TRBV19,CASTIDRVSTGELFF,TGTGCCAGTACCATCGACAGGGTTTCAACCGGGGAGCTGTTTTTT
NA,TRBD2,TRBJ2-2,TRBV4-2,CASSQTVGGSDTGELFF,TGTGCCAGCAGCCAAACTGTCGGGGGGTCGGACACCGGGGAGCTGTTTTTT
NA,NA,TRBJ1-1,TRBV25-1,CASSEFGGTEAFF,TGTGCCAGCAGTGAGTTCGGGGGGACTGAAGCTTTCTTT
NA,NA,TRBJ1-2,TRBV7-6,CASSSSYYGYTF,TGTGCCAGCAGCTCCAGTTACTATGGCTACACCTTC
NA,TRBD1,TRBJ1-2,TRBV27,CASSSLPLDRINYGYTF,TGTGCCAGCAGTTCCCTACCCCTGGACAGGATCAACTATGGCTACACCTTC
NA,NA,TRBJ1-2,TRBV2,CASDPTDSFGGYTF,TGTGCCAGTGACCCTACTGACAGCTTTGGGGGCTACACCTTC
NA,TRBD1,TRBJ1-6,TRBV28,CASSRTGGANSPLHF,TGTGCCAGCAGTAGGACAGGGGGTGCTAATTCACCCCTCCACTTT
NA,NA,TRBJ2-3,TRBV11-2,CASSFGVAQYF,TGTGCCAGCAGCTTTGGGGTGGCGCAGTATTTT
NA,NA,TRBJ1-1,TRBV14,CASSPRVQGSEAFF,TGTGCCAGCAGCCCCCGGGTTCAGGGGTCTGAAGCTTTCTTT
NA,NA,TRBJ2-3,TRBV10-3,CAISESGIITDTQYF,TGTGCCATCAGTGAGTCCGGGATAATCACAGATACGCAGTATTTT
NA,NA,TRBJ2-2,TRBV5-4,CASSPRAGLTGELFF,TGTGCCAGCAGCCCCCGGGCAGGTCTCACCGGGGAGCTGTTTTTT
NA,NA,TRBJ2-3,TRBV4-1,CASSQEEASATQYF,TGCGCCAGCAGCCAAGAGGAGGCTTCGGCTACGCAGTATTTT
NA,NA,TRBJ2-2,TRBV2,CASSETNTGELFF,TGTGCCAGCAGTGAAACAAACACCGGGGAGCTGTTTTTT
NA,NA,TRBJ1-6,TRBV27,CASSLRGVIPSPLHF,TGTGCCAGCAGTTTGAGGGGTGTAATCCCTTCACCCCTCCACTTT
NA,TRBD2,TRBJ2-4,TRBV19,CASSINAGGGKNIQYF,TGTGCCAGTAGTATCAATGCGGGGGGAGGCAAAAACATTCAGTACTTC
NA,NA,TRBJ1-2,TRBV28,CATAPVNYGYTF,TGTGCCACGGCCCCAGTAAACTATGGCTACACCTTC